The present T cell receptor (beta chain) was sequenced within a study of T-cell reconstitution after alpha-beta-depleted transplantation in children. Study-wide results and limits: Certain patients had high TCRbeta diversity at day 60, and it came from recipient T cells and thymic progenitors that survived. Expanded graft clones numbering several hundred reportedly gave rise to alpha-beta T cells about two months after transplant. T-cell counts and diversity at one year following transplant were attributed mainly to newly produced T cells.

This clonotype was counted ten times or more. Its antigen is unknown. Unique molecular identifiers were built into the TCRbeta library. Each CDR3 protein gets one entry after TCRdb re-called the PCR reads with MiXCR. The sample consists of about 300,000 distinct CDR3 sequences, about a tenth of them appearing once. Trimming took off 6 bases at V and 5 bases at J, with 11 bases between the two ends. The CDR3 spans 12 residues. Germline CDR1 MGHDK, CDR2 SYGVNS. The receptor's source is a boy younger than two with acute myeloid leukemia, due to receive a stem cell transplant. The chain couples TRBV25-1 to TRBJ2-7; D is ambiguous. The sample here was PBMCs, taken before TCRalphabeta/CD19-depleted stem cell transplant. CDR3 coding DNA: TGTGCCAGCAGCCTCAGGAGTAACGAGCAGTACTTC. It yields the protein CASSLRSNEQYF.